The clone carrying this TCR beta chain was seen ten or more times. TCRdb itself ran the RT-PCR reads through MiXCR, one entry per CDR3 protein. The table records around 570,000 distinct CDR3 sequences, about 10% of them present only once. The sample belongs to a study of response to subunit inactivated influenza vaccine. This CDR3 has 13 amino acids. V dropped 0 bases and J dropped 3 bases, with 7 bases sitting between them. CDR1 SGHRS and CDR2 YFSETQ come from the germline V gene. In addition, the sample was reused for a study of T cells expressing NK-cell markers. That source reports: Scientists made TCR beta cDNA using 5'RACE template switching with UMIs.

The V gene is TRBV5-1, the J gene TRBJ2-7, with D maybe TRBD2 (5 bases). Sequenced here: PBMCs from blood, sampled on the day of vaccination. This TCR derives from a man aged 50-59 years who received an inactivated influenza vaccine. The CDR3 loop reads CASSLARDYEQYF. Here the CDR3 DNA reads TGCGCCAGCAGCTTGGCTCGGGACTACGAGCAGTACTTC.